This T cell receptor (beta chain) was sequenced during a study of blood T cell repertoires in COVID-19. The germline V and J ends were trimmed by 4 bases and 5 bases, with 23 bases remaining between them. Germline assignment: CDR1 LGHNA and CDR2 YNFKEQ. The CDR3 extends over 17 amino acids. This table comes from immunoSEQ multiplex PCR, and its TCRdb copy is limited to in-frame clones, with some not included. Of some 46,000 clones detected, 75% to 90% appear once; the ten largest clones hold roughly a third. This clone was recorded a few times. The chain combines TRBV4-2 with TRBJ1-2; D uncertain. The origin of this receptor is a woman aged 80 or over with COVID-19, enrolled during active disease. Sequenced input: peripheral blood. CDR3 DNA: TGTGCCAGCAGCCTCCAGACCGGGATATCCTTCGGGTATGGCTACACCTTC. Amino acids: CASSLQTGISFGYGYTF.